The 2 T cell receptor beta chains listed next were all sequenced from one sample in a study of OX40 agonist ivuxolimab in advanced cancers. The protocol was immunoSEQ multiplex PCR, while the TCRdb copy is restricted to in-frame clones and leaves out a portion. The sample includes just under 20,000 clones, over 70% seen only once; the top ten take about 30%. Sample: CD4+ or CD8+ T cells sorted from blood, taken in a trial of the OX40 agonist ivuxolimab. The receptors stem from an adult with an advanced solid tumor such as melanoma, head and neck, liver or kidney cancer.

The CDR3 region is CASSIVGGGETQYF. CDR3 coding DNA: TGTGCCAGTAGTATAGTAGGCGGCGGGGAGACCCAGTACTTC. The chain employs TRBV19 and TRBJ2-5; D possibly corresponds to TRBD2 (5 bases). The CDR3 consists of 14 residues. V was pared by 1 base and J by 5 bases, with 11 bases between. The V gene's germline CDR1 is LNHDA and CDR2 SQIVND (reference sequence).

This clone has more than one count but fewer than ten. The chain has TRBV4-1 and TRBJ2-1; 9 positions match TRBD1. This CDR3 is built from 14 residues. Trimming removed 11 bases from V and 3 bases from J; junction bases left unmatched: 8. The germline gives CDR1 MGHRA, CDR2 YSYEKL. The CDR3 coding sequence is TGCGCCTCGTCATCGGGACAGGGCTACAATGAGCAGTTCTTC. Translation: CASSSGQGYNEQFF.